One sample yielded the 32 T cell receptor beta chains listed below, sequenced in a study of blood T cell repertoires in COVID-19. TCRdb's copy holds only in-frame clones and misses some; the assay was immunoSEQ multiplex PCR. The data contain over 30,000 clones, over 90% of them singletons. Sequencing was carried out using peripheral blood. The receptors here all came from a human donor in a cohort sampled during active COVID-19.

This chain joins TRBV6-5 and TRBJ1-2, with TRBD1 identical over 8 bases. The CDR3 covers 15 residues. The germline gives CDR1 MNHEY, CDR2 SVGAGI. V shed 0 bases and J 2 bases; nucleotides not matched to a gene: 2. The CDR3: CASSYSGTGNYGYTF. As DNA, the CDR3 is TGTGCCAGCAGTTACTCGGGGACAGGAAACTATGGCTACACCTTC.

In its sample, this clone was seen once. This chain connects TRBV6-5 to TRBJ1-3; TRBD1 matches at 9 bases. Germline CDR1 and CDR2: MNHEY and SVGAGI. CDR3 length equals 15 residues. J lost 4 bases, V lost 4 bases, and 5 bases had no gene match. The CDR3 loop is CASSSPGTGGNTIYF. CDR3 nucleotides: TGTGCCAGCAGTTCGCCTGGGACAGGGGGAAACACCATATATTTT.

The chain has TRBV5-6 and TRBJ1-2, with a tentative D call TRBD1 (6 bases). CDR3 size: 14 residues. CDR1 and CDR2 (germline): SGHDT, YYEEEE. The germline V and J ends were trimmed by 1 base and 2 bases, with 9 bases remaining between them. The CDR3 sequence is CASSLRTVNYGYTF. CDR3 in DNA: TGTGCCAGCAGCTTGAGGACAGTAAACTATGGCTACACCTTC.

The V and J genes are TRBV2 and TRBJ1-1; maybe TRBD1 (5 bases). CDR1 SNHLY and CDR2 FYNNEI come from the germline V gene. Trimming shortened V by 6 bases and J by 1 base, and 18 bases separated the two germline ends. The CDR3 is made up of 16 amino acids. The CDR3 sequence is CASRDLTQGSNTEAFF. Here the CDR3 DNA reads TGTGCCAGCAGGGACCTTACCCAGGGATCGAACACTGAAGCTTTCTTT.

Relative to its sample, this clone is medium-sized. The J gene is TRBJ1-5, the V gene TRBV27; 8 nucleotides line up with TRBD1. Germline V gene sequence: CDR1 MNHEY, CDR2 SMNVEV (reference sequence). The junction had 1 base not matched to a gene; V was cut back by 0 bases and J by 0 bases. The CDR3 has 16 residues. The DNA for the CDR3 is TGTGCCAGCAGTTTATCGACAGGGGTTAGCAATCAGCCCCAGCATTTT. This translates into CASSLSTGVSNQPQHF.

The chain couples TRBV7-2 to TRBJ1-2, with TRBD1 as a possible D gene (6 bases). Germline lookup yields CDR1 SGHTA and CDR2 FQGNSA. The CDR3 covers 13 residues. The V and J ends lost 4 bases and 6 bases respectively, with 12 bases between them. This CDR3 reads CASSSVRGNGYTF. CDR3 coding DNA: TGTGCCAGCAGCTCAGTGAGGGGGAATGGCTACACCTTC.

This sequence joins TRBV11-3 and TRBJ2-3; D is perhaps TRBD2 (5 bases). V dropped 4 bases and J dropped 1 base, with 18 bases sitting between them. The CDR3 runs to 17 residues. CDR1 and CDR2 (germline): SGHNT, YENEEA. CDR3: CASSSGGSFPGTDTQYF. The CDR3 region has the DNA TGTGCCAGCAGCTCTGGAGGATCTTTTCCCGGCACAGATACGCAGTATTTT.

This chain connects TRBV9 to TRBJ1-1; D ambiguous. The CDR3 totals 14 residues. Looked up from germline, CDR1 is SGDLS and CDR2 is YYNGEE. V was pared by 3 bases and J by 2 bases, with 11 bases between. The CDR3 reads CASSGARYNTEAFF. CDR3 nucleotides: TGTGCCAGCAGCGGAGCTAGATACAACACTGAAGCTTTCTTT.

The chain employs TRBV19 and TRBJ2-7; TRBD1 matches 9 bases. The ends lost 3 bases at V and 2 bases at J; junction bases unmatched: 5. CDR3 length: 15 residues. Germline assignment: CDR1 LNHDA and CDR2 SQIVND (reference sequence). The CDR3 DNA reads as TGTGCCAGTAGTATGTTGGGACAGGGCACCTACGAGCAGTACTTC. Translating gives CASSMLGQGTYEQYF.

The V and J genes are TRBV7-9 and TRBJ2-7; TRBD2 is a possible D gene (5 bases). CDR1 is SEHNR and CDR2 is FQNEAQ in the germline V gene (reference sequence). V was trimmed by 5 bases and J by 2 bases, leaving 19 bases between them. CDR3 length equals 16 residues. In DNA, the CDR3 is TGTGCCAGCAGCCCCAGGTTGGGGAGAACCACCTACGAGCAGTACTTC. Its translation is CASSPRLGRTTYEQYF. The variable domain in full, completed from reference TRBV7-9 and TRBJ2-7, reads DTGVSQNPRHKITKRGQNVTFRCDPISEHNRLYWYRQTLGQGPEFLTYFQNEAQLEKSRLLSDRFSAERPKGSFSTLEIQRTEQGDSAMYLCASSPRLGRTTYEQYFGPGTRLTVT.

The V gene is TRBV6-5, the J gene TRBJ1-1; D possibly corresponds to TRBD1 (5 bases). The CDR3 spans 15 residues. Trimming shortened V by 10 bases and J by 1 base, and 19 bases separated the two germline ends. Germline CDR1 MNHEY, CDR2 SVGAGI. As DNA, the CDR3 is TGTGCCATCAAACAAACCGGACACCCGAACACTGAAGCTTTCTTT. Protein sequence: CAIKQTGHPNTEAFF.

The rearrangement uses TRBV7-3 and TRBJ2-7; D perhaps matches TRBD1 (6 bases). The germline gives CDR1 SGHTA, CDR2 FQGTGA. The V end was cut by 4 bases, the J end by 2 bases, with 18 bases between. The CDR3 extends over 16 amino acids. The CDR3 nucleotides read TGTGCCAGCAGCTCTCCACCATACCGGGACACCTACGAGCAGTACTTC. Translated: CASSSPPYRDTYEQYF.

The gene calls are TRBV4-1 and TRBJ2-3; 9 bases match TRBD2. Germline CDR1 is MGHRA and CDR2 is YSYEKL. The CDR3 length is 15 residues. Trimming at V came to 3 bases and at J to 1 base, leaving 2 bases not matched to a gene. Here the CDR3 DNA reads TGCGCCAGCAGCCAGACTAGCGGACGCACAGATACGCAGTATTTT. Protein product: CASSQTSGRTDTQYF.

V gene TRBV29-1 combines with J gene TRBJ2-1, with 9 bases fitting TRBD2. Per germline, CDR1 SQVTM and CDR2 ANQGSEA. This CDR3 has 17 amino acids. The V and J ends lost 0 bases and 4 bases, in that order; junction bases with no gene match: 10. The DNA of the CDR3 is TGCAGCGTTGAAGATATTGTCGGACTAGCGAGGTACAATGAGCAGTTCTTC. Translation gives CSVEDIVGLARYNEQFF.

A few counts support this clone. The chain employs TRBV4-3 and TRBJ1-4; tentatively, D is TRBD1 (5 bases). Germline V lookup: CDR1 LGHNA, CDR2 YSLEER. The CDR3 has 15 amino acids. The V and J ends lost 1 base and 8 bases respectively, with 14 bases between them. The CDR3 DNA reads TGCGCCAGCAGCCAAGGATCGAGCGGGGGGGAAAAACTGTTTTTT. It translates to CASSQGSSGGEKLFF.

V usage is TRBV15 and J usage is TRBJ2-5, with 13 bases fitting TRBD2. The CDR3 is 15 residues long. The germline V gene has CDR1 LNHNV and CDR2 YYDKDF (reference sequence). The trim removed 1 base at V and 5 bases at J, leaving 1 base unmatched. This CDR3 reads CATSRVLAGGETQYF. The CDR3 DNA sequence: TGTGCCACCAGCAGAGTACTAGCGGGAGGGGAGACCCAGTACTTC. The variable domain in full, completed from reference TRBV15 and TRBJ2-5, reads DAMVIQNPRYQVTQFGKPVTLSCSQTLNHNVMYWYQQKSSQAPKLLFHYYDKDFNNEADTPDNFQSRRPNTSFCFLDIRSPGLGDTAMYLCATSRVLAGGETQYFGPGTRLLVL.

CDR3 in amino acids: CASSFPGLNNEKLFF. DNA of the CDR3: TGTGCCAGCAGTTTCCCAGGGCTGAATAATGAAAAACTGTTTTTT. The chain joins TRBV28 to TRBJ1-4; D is perhaps TRBD1 (5 bases). Germline CDR1 is MDHEN and CDR2 is SYDVKM. Trimming removed 3 bases at V and 4 bases at J, with 12 bases between. The CDR3 has 15 residues.

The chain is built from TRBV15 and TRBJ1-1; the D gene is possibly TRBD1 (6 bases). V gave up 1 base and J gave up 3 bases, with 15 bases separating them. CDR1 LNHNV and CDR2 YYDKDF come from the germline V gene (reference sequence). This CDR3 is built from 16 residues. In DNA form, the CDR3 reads TGTGCCACCAGCAGAGGAGGGACACAAAGATACACTGAAGCTTTCTTT. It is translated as CATSRGGTQRYTEAFF.

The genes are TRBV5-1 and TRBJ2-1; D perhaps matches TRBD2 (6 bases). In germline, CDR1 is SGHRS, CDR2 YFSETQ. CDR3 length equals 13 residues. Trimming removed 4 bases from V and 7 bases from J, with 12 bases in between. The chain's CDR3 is CASSPRRENEQFF. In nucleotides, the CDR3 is TGCGCCAGCAGCCCGCGGAGGGAGAATGAGCAGTTCTTC.

The CDR3 loop is CASRIGGRGNEKLFF. The DNA for the CDR3 is TGTGCCAGCAGGATCGGAGGAAGGGGGAATGAAAAACTGTTTTTT. The chain links TRBV27 to TRBJ1-4, with a possible D match to TRBD1 (6 bases). Germline CDR1 and CDR2: MNHEY and SMNVEV (reference sequence). The CDR3 sequence is 15 residues long. The V end was cut by 6 bases, the J end by 5 bases, with 16 bases between. Complete variable domain (other parts from reference TRBV27 and TRBJ1-4): EAQVTQNPRYLITVTGKKLTVTCSQNMNHEYMSWYRQDPGLGLRQIYYSMNVEVTDKGDVPEGYKVSRKEKRNFPLILESPSPNQTSLYFCASRIGGRGNEKLFFGSGTQLSVL.

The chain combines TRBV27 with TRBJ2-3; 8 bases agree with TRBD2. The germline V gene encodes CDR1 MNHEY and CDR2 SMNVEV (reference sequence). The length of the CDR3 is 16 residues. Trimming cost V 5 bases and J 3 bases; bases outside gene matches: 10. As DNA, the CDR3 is TGTGCCAGCAGTAGTCGTAGGTCTAGCGGGACAGATACGCAGTATTTT. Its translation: CASSSRRSSGTDTQYF.

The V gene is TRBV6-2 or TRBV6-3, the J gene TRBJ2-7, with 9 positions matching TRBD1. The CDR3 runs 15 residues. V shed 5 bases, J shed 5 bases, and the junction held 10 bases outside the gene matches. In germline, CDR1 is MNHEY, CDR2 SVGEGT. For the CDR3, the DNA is TGTGCCAGCAGTCGGACAGGGGTTCTCCTCCACGAGCAGTACTTC. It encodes CASSRTGVLLHEQYF.

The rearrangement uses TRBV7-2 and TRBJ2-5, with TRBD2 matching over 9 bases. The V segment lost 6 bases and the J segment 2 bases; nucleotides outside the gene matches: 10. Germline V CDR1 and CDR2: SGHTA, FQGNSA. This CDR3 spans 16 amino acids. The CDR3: CASSPPRLAGQETQYF. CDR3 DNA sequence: TGTGCCAGCAGTCCCCCCCGGCTAGCGGGACAAGAGACCCAGTACTTC.

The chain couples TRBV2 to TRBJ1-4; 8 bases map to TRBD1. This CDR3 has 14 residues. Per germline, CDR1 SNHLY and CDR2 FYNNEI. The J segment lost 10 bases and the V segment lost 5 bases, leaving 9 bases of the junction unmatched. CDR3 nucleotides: TGTGCCAGCAGTCCCCAGGGGGCGGTCGGAAAACTGTTTTTT. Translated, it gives CASSPQGAVGKLFF. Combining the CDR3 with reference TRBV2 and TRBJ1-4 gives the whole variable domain EPEVTQTPSHQVTQMGQEVILRCVPISNHLYFYWYRQILGQKVEFLVSFYNNEISEKSEIFDDQFSVERPDGSNFTLKIRSTKLEDSAMYFCASSPQGAVGKLFFGSGTQLSVL.

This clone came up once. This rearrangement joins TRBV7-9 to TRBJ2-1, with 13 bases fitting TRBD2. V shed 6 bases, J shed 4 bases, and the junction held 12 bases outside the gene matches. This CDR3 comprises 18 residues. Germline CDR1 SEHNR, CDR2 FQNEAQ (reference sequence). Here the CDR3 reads CASRSTSGRGPKYNEQFF. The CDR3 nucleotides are TGTGCCAGCAGGTCAACTAGCGGGAGGGGTCCTAAGTACAATGAGCAGTTCTTC.

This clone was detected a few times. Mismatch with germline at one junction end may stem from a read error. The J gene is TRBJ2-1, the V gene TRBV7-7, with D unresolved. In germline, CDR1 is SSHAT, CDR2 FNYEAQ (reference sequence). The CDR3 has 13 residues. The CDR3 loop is CASSLEYPSEQFF. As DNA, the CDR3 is TGTGCTAGCAGCTTAGAGTATCCTAGTGAGCAGTTCTTC.

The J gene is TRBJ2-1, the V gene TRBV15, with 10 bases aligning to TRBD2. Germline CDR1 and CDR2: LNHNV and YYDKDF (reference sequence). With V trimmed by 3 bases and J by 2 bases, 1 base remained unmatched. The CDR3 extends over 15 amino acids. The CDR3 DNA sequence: TGTGCCACCAGCAGCGGACTAGCGGCCTACAATGAGCAGTTCTTC. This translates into CATSSGLAAYNEQFF.

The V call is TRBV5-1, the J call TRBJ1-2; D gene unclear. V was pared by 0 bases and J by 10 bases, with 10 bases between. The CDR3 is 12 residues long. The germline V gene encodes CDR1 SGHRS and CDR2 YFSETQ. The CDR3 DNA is TGCGCCAGCAGCTTGGACTTTGAAAACTACACCTTC. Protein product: CASSLDFENYTF.

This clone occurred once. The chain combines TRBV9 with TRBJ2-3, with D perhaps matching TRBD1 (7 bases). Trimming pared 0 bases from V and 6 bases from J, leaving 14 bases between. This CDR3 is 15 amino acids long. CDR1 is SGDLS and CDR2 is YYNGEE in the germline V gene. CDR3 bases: TGTGCCAGCAGCGTAGGAGGCAGGGGGGTCGATACGCAGTATTTT. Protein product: CASSVGGRGVDTQYF. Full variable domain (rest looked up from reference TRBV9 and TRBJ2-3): DSGVTQTPKHLITATGQRVTLRCSPRSGDLSVYWYQQSLDQGLQFLIQYYNGEERAKGNILERFSAQQFPDLHSELNLSSLELGDSALYFCASSVGGRGVDTQYFGPGTRLTVL.

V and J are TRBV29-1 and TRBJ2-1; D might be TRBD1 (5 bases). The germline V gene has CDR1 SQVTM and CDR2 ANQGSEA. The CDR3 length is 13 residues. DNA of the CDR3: TGCACAGCGTCCACCAGGGCGTACAATGAGCAGTTCTTC. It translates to CTASTRAYNEQFF.

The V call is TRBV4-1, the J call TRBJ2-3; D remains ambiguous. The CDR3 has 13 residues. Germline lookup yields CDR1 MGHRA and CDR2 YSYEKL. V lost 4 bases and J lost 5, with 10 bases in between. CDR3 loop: CASSRPSEDTQYF. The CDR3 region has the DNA TGCGCCAGCAGCCGGCCGAGCGAAGATACGCAGTATTTT.

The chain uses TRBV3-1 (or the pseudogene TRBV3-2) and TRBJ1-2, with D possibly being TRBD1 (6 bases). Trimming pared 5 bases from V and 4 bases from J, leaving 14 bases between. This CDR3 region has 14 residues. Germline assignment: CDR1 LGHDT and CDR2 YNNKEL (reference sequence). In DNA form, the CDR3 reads TGTGCCAGCAGCTGGGAGGGGGAACCCTATGGCTACACCTTC. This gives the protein CASSWEGEPYGYTF.